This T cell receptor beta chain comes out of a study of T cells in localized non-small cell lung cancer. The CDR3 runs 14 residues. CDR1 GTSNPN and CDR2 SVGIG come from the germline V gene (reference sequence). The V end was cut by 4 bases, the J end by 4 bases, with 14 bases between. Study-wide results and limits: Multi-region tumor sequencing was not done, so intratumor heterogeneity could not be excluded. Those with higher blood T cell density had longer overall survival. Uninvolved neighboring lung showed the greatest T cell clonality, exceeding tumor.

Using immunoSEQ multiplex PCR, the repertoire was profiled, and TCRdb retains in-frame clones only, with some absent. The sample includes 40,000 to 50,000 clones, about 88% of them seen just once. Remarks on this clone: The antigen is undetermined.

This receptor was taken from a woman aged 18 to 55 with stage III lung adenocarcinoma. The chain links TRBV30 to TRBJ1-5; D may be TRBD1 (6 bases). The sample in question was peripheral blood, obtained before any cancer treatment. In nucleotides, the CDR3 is TGTGCCTGGACCGAGGGGGGTTGGAATCAGCCCCAGCATTTT. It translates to CAWTEGGWNQPQHF.